This T cell receptor (beta chain) was captured by sequencing in a study of regulatory T cells in long-lasting Graves disease. About the research overall: Recently diagnosed Graves' patients had received antithyroid drugs for under 3 months.

Sequencing libraries for TCR beta were prepared with iRepertoire HTBI primers and Arm-PCR of CDR3 regions. Using its own MiXCR run on the multiplex PCR reads, TCRdb lists one record per CDR3 protein. This repertoire shows 540,000 or so distinct CDR3 sequences, approximately 13% found once; its top ten account for roughly 10%. Stated time point: newly diagnosed GD, antithyroid drugs for less than 3 months. Preparation of the TCR library used RNA extracted from PBMCs. This clonotype has at least ten counts. Its cognate antigen is unknown. General study results and limits: Favored usage of TRBV28, TRBJ1-2 and TRBJ2-5 was recorded in persistent disease. Peripheral blood alone, not thyroid tissue, underwent study.

The CDR3 totals 16 residues. Germline V lookup: CDR1 SGHTS, CDR2 YDEGEE. Trimming left V 4 bases short and J 1 base short, with 14 bases between. A further study also used this sample, focusing on T cells in Graves' hyperthyroidism and ophthalmopathy. That publication notes: The HTBI set primed first-round TCR CDR3 RT-PCR.

The sample consisted of peripheral blood mononuclear cells (PBMCs), taken at new diagnosis, from a patient treated with antithyroid drugs. This sequence was found in a man aged 25 to 40 with Graves disease. The V and J genes are TRBV5-8 and TRBJ2-2; D gene ambiguous. In DNA, the CDR3 is TGTGCCAGCAGCCTACGGACGGGCGTGAACACCGGGGAGCTGTTTTTT. Amino acid sequence: CASSLRTGVNTGELFF.